This T cell receptor (beta chain) was obtained from a study of blood T cell repertoires in COVID-19. Across the study: Both acute and convalescent COVID-19 samples were obtained from the United States, Italy and Spain. From T cells, B-cell-depleted T cells, or PBMCs came the material, which was cDNA or gDNA.

V lost 5 bases, J lost 8 bases, and 16 bases lay in between. This CDR3 has 15 residues. The germline V gene encodes CDR1 MNHEY and CDR2 SVGEGT. Original analysis: It was from reference gene primer amplification that nucleated cell counts were estimated. Assay used: immunoSEQ multiplex PCR; TCRdb lists only in-frame clones, some missing. The D gene and trimming were derived from the DNA, and the V and J assignments and clone size from that table. The sample carries some 60,000 clones, around 83% recorded once. Enrolled during active infection, Seattle patients were then followed longitudinally. The sequenced sample consisted of peripheral blood. The rearrangement uses TRBV6-2 or TRBV6-3 and TRBJ1-6, with D maybe TRBD1 (6 bases). This sequence was found in a man aged 30 to 45 with COVID-19, enrolled during active disease. The CDR3 protein is CASSAYTGRDSPLHF. The CDR3 nucleotides are TGTGCCAGCAGTGCCTACACAGGGAGAGATTCACCCCTCCACTTT.